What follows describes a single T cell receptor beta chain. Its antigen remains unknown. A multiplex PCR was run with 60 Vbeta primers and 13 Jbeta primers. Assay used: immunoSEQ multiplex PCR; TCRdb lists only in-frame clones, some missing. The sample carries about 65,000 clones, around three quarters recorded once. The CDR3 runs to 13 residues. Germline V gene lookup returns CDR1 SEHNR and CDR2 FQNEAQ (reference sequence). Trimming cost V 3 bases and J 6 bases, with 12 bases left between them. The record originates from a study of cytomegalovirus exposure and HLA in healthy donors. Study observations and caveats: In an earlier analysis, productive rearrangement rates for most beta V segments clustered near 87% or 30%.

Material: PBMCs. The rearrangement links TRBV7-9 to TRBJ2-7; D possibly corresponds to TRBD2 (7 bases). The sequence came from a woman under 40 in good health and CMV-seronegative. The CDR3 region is CASSLWGGREQYF. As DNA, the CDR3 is TGTGCCAGCAGCTTGTGGGGGGGGCGCGAGCAGTACTTC.